The sequence of this TCR beta chain was determined in a study of early T cells in non-severe SARS-CoV-2 infection. CDR3 length equals 16 residues. Germline CDR1 is LNHDA and CDR2 is SQIVND (reference sequence). V gave up 9 bases and J gave up 4 bases; unmatched junction bases: 10. TCRdb ran MiXCR on the 5' RACE reads and lists one entry per CDR3 protein. This repertoire shows 75,000 to 100,000 distinct CDR3 sequences, roughly 14% found once; its top ten account for 6% to 7.5%. The sequencing input was whole blood. V and J are TRBV19 and TRBJ2-3; 13 bases match TRBD2. This clonotype was obtained from an adult who was a healthcare worker with PCR-confirmed SARS-CoV-2 infection or an uninfected control (not recorded which). The CDR3 is CASRRTSGSGADTQYF. Here the CDR3 DNA reads TGTGCCAGCCGAAGGACTAGCGGGAGCGGGGCAGATACGCAGTATTTT.